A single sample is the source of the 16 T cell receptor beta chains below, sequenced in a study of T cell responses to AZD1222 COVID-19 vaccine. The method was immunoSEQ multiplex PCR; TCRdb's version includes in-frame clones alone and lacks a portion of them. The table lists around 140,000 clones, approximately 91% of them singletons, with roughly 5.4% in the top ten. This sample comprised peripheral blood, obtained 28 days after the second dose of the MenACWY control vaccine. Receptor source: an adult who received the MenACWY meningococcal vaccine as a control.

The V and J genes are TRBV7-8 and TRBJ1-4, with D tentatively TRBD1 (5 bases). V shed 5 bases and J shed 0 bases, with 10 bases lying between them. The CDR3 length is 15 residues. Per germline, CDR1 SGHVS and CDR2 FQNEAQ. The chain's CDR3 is CASSLTGATNEKLFF. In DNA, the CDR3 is TGTGCCAGCAGCCTAACAGGCGCAACTAATGAAAAACTGTTTTTT.

CDR3 nucleotide sequence: TGTGCCAGCAGCCCATCCGAAGGAAACACCATATATTTT. It encodes CASSPSEGNTIYF. V gene TRBV3-1 (or the pseudogene TRBV3-2) combines with J gene TRBJ1-3; no firm D call. Germline values: CDR1 LGHDT, CDR2 YNNKEL (reference sequence). With 4 bases removed from V and 4 bases from J, the gap between germline ends came to 8 bases. The CDR3 length is 13 residues.

The CDR3 reads CASSVGTGAGELFF. The CDR3 nucleotides are TGTGCCAGCAGCGTCGGGACAGGGGCCGGGGAGCTGTTTTTT. The rearrangement links TRBV9 to TRBJ2-2; the match to TRBD1 covers 10 bases. V lost 2 bases, J lost 6 bases, and 1 base stayed unmatched. The CDR3 contains 14 residues. CDR1 and CDR2 from the germline V gene are SGDLS and YYNGEE.

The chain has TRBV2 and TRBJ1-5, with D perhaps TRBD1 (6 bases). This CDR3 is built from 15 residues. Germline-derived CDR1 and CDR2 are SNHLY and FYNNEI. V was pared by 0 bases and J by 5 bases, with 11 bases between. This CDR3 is CASSEARRGYQPQHF. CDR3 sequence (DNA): TGTGCCAGCAGTGAAGCGAGGAGGGGGTATCAGCCCCAGCATTTT.

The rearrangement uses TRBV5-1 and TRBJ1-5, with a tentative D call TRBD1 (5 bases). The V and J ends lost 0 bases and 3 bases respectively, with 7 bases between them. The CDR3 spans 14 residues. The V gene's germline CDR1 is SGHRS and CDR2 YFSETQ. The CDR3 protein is CASSLEGNNQPQHF. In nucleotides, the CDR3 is TGCGCCAGCAGCTTGGAGGGGAACAATCAGCCCCAGCATTTT.

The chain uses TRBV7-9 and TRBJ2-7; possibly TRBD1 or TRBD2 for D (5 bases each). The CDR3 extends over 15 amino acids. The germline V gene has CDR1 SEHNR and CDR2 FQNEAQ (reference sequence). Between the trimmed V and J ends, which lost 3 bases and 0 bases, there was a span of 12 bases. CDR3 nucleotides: TGTGCCAGCAGCTTCTTCGGGGCCAGCTCCTACGAGCAGTACTTC. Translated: CASSFFGASSYEQYF.

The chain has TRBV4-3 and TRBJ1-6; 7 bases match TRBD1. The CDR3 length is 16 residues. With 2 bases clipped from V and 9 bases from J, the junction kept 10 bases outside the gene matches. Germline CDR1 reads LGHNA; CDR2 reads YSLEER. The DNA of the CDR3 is TGCGCCAGCAGCCAATCTATATTCCCAGGGGGTTCACCCCTCCACTTT. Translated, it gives CASSQSIFPGGSPLHF.

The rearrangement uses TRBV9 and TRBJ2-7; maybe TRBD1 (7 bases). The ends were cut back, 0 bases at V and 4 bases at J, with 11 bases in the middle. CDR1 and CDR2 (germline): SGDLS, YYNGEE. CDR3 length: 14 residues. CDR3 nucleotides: TGTGCCAGCAGCGTAGCGACAGGGAGGTACGAGCAGTACTTC. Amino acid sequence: CASSVATGRYEQYF.

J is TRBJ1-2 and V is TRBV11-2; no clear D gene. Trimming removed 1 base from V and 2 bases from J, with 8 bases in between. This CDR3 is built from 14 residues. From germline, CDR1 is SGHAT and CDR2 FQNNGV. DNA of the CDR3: TGTGCCAGCAGCTTAGTAGACGGAAACTATGGCTACACCTTC. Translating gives CASSLVDGNYGYTF.

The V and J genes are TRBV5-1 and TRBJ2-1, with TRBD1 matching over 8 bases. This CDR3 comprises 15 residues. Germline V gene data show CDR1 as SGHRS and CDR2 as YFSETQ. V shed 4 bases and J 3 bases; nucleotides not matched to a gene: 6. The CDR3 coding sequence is TGCGCCAGCAGCAAAGGACAGGGCAACTACAATGAGCAGTTCTTC. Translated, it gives CASSKGQGNYNEQFF.

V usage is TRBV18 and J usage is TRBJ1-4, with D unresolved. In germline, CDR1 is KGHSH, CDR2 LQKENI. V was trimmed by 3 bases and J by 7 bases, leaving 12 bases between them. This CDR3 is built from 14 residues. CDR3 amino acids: CASSPPSMGEKLFF. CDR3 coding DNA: TGTGCCAGCTCACCTCCTAGTATGGGTGAAAAACTGTTTTTT.

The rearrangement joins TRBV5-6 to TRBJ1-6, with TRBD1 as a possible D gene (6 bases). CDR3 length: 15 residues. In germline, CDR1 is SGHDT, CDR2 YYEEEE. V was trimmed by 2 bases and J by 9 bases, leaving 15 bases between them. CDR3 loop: CASSFYQGSGSPLHF. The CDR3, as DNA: TGTGCCAGCAGCTTCTACCAGGGGTCTGGTTCACCCCTCCACTTT.

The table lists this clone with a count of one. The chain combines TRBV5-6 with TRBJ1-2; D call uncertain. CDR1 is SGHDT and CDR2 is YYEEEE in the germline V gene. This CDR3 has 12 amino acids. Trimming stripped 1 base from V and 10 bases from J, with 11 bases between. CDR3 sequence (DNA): TGTGCCAGCAGCTTGTTCAGGTCGTTCTACACCTTC. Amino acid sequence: CASSLFRSFYTF.

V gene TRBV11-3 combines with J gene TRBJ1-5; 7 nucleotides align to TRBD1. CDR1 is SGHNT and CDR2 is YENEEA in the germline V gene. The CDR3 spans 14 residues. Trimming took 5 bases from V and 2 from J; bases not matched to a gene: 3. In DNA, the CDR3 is TGTGCCAGCAGCCCAACAGGGGGCAATCAGCCCCAGCATTTT. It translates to CASSPTGGNQPQHF.

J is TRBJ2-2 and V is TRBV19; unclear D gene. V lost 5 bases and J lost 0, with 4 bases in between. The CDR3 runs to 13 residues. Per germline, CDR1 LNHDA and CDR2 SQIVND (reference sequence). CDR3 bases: TGTGCCAGTAGTCCATCGAACACCGGGGAGCTGTTTTTT. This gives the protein CASSPSNTGELFF. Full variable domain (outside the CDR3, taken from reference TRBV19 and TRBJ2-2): DGGITQSPKYLFRKEGQNVTLSCEQNLNHDAMYWYRQDPGQGLRLIYYSQIVNDFQKGDIAEGYSVSREKKESFPLTVTSAQKNPTAFYLCASSPSNTGELFFGEGSRLTVL.

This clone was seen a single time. The CDR3 DNA reads as TGTGCCAGCAGTCCCTTCCAGGGGGGTGATGGCTACACCTTC. As protein: CASSPFQGGDGYTF. The chain carries TRBV6-5 and TRBJ1-2; 7 bases align to TRBD1. The V gene's germline CDR1 is MNHEY and CDR2 SVGAGI. V shed 5 bases and J 6 bases; nucleotides not matched to a gene: 9. This CDR3 comprises 14 residues.